The clone carrying this T cell receptor (beta chain) was recorded only once. The CDR3 loop spans 15 amino acids. CDR1 and CDR2 from the germline V gene are SGHRS and YFSETQ. Trimming left V 0 bases short and J 0 bases short, with 7 bases between. The authors processed graft tissue to release intraepithelial and lamina propria lymphocytes. This sample is drawn from a study of graft-versus-host responses after intestinal transplantation. Study at large: Transplant recipients had multivisceral, liver-intestinal, or isolated intestinal grafts.

Repertoires were generated with immunoSEQ multiplex PCR, while TCRdb's copy carries only in-frame clones and drops some. The data contain some 66,000 clones, around nine tenths of them seen just once; the ten biggest clones take up about 1.7%. The sequences come from ileum tissue, collected approximately 56 weeks after transplant. This TCR derives from a human patient who received an intestinal transplant, so some T cells may come from the graft donor. This rearrangement joins TRBV5-1 to TRBJ1-5; the D gene is possibly TRBD1 (5 bases). The CDR3 nucleotides are TGCGCCAGCAGCTTGGCGGGGGATAGCAATCAGCCCCAGCATTTT. Translated, it gives CASSLAGDSNQPQHF.